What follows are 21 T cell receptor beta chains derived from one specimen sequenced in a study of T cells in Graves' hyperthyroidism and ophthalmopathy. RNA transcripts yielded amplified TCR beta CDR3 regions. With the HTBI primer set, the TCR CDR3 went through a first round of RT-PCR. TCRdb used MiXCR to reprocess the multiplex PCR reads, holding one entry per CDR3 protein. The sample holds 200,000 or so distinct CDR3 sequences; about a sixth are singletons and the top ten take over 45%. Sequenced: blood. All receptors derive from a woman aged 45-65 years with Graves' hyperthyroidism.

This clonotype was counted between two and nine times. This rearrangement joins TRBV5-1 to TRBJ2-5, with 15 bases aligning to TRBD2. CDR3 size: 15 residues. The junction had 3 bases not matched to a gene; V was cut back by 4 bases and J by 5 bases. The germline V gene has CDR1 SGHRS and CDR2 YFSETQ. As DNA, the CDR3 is TGCGCCAGCAGCATAGGACTAGCGGGAGGGGAGACCCAGTACTTC. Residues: CASSIGLAGGETQYF.

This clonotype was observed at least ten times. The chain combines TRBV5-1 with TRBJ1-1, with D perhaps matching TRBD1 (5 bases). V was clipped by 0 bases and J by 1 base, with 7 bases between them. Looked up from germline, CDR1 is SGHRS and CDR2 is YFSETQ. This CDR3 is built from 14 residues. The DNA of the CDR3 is TGCGCCAGCAGCTTGGACGGGGGGAACACTGAAGCTTTCTTT. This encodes CASSLDGGNTEAFF.

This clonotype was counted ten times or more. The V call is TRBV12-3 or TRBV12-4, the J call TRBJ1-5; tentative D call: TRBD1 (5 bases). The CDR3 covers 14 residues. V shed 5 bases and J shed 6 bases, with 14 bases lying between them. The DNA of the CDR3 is TGTGCCAGCAGTAACCAGGGTAATAGTCAGCCCCAGCATTTT. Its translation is CASSNQGNSQPQHF.

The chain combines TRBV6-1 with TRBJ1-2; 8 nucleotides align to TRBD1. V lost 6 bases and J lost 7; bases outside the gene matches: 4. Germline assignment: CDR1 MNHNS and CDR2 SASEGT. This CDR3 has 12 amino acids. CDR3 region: CASRTGAAGYTF. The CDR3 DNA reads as TGTGCCAGCAGGACAGGGGCTGCTGGCTACACCTTC.

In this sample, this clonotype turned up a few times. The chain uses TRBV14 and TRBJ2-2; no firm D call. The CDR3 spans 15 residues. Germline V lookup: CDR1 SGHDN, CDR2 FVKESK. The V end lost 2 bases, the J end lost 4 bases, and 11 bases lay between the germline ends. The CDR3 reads CASSQRVGPTGELFF. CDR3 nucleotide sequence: TGTGCCAGCAGCCAACGAGTCGGACCCACCGGGGAGCTGTTTTTT.

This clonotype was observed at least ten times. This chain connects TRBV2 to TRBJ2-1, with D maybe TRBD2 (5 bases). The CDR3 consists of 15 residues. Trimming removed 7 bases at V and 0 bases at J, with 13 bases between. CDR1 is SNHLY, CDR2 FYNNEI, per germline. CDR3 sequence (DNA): TGTGCCAGCATCCGGCGGGCTAGCTCCTACAATGAGCAGTTCTTC. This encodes CASIRRASSYNEQFF.

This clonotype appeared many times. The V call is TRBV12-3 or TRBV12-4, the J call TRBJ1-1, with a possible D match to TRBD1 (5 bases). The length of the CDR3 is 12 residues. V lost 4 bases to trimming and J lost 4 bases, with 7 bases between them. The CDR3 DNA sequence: TGTGCCAGCAGTTCAGGGTTCACTGAAGCTTTCTTT. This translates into CASSSGFTEAFF.

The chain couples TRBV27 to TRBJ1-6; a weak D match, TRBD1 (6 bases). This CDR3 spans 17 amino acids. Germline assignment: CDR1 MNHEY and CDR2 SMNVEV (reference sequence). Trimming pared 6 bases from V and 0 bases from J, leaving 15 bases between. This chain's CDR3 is CASSTGTSSSYNSPLHF. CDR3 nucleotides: TGTGCCAGCAGCACAGGGACTTCAAGCTCCTATAATTCACCCCTCCACTTT.

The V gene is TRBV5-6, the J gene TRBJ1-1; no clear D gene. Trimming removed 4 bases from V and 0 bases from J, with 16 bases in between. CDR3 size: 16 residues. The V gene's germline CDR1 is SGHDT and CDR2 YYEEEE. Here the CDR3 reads CASSQLKRTLNTEAFF. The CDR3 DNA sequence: TGTGCCAGCAGCCAGTTAAAGCGGACGTTGAACACTGAAGCTTTCTTT.

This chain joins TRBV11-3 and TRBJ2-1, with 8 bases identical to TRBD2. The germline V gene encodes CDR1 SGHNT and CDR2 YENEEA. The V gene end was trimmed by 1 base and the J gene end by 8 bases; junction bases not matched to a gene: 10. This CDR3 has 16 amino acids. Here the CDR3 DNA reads TGTGCCAGCAGCTTAGCCCGGGTTAGCGGGATTCATGAGCAGTTCTTC. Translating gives CASSLARVSGIHEQFF.

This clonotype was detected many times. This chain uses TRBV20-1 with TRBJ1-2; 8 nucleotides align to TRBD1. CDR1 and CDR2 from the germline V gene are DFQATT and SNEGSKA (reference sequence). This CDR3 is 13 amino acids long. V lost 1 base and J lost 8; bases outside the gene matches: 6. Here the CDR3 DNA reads TGCAGTGCTAGAGCGGACAGGGTTGGCGGCTACACCTTC. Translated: CSARADRVGGYTF.

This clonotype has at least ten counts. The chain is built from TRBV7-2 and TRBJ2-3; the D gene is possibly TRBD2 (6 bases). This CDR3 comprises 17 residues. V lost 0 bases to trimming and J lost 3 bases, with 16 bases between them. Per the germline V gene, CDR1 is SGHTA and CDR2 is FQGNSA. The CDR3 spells CASSLAAVGSGTDTQYF. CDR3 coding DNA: TGTGCCAGCAGCTTAGCGGCTGTCGGGAGCGGTACAGATACGCAGTATTTT.

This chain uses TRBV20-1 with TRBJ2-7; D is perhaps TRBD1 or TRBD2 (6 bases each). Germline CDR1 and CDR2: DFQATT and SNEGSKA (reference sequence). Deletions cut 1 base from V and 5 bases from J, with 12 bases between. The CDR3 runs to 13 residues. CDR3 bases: TGCAGTGCTAGAGGCCCGGGGGCGAACGAGCAGTACTTC. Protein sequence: CSARGPGANEQYF.

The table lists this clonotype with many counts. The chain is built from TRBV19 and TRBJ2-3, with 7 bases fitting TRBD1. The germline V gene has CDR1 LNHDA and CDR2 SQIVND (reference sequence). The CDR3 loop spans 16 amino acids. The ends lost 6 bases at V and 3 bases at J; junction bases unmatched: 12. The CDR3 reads CASSPNLQGSTDTQYF. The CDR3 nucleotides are TGTGCCAGTAGCCCCAACCTACAGGGGTCGACAGATACGCAGTATTTT.

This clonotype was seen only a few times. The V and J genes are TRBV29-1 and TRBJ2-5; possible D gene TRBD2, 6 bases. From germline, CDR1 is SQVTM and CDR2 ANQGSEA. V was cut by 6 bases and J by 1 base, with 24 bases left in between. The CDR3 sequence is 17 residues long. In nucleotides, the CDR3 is TGCAGCGTCCCCTTTGTCTATCGCGGGGCCGCCCAAGAGACCCAGTACTTC. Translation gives CSVPFVYRGAAQETQYF.

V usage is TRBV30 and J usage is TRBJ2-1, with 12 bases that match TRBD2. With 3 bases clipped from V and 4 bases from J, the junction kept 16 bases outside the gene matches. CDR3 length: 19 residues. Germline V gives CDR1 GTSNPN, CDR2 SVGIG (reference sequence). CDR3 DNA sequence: TGTGCCTGGAGAGCGACTAGCGGGAGAGGGGGGCTTTTTTACAATGAGCAGTTCTTC. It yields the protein CAWRATSGRGGLFYNEQFF.

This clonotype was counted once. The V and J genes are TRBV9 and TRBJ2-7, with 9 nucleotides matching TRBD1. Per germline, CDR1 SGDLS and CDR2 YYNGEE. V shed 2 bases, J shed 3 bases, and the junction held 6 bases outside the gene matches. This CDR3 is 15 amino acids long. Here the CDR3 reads CASSVSGTGNYEQYF. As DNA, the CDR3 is TGTGCCAGCAGCGTCTCCGGGACAGGGAACTACGAGCAGTACTTC.

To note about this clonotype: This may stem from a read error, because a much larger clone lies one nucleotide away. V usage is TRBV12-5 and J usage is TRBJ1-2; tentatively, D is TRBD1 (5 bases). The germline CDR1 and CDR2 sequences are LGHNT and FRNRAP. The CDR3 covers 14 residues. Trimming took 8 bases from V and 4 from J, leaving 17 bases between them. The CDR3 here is CASRPGRPSYGYTF. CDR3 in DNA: TGTGCTAGTCGCCCAGGGCGGCCTAGCTATGGCTACACCTTC.

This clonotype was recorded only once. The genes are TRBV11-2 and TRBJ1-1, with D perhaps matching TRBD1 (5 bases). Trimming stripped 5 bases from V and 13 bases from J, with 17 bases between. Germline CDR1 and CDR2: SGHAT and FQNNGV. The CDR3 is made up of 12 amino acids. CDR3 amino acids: CASSDQGDRGFF. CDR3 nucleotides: TGTGCCAGCAGCGATCAGGGCGATCGGGGTTTCTTT. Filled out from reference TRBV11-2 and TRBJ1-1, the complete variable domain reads EAGVAQSPRYKIIEKRQSVAFWCNPISGHATLYWYQQILGQGPKLLIQFQNNGVVDDSQLPKDRFSAERLKGVDSTLKIQPAKLEDSAVYLCASSDQGDRGFFGQGTRLTVV.

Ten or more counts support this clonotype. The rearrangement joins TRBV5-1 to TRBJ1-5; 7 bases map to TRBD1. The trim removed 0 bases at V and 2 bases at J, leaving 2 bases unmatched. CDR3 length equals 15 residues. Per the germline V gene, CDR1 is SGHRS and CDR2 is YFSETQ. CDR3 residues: CASSLGGTGNQPQHF. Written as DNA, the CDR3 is TGCGCCAGCAGCTTGGGCGGGACAGGCAATCAGCCCCAGCATTTT.

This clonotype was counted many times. The CDR3 here is CASSELANPYNEQFF. CDR3 bases: TGTGCCAGCAGCGAACTAGCAAATCCCTACAATGAGCAGTTCTTC. The rearrangement joins TRBV2 to TRBJ2-1; a weak D match, TRBD2 (6 bases). CDR3 length: 15 amino acids. V shed 6 bases and J shed 2 bases, with 14 bases lying between them. Germline V CDR1 and CDR2: SNHLY, FYNNEI.